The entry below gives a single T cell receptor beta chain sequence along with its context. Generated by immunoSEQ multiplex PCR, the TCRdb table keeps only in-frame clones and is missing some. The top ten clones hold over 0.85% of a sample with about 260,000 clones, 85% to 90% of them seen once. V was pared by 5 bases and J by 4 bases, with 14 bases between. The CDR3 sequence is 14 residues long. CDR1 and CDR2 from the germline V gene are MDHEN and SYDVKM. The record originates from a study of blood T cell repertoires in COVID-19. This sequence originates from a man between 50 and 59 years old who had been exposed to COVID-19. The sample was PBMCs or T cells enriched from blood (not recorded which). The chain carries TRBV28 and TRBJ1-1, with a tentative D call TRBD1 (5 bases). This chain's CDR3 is CASSPPRGATEAFF. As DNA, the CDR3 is TGTGCCAGCAGTCCACCTAGGGGTGCCACTGAAGCTTTCTTT.